Each of the 18 T cell receptor beta chains below was sequenced from the same sample in a study of blood T cell repertoires in COVID-19. Repertoires were generated with immunoSEQ multiplex PCR, while TCRdb's copy carries only in-frame clones and drops some. The sample holds over 200,000 clones, about 87% seen once. Sequenced sample: peripheral blood. Receptor source: a man aged 25-40 years with COVID-19, enrolled during active disease.

This chain joins TRBV7-2 and TRBJ2-3; TRBD2 matches 9 bases. V shed 3 bases, J shed 11 bases, and the junction held 3 bases outside the gene matches. CDR1 and CDR2 (germline): SGHTA, FQGNSA. CDR3 size: 12 residues. CDR3 nucleotide sequence: TGTGCCAGCAGCTTGCGACTAGCGGTGCAGTATTTT. Its protein product is CASSLRLAVQYF.

The chain links TRBV6-6 to TRBJ1-2; TRBD1 might be the D (5 bases). CDR1 is MNHNY, CDR2 SVGAGI, per germline (reference sequence). The CDR3 totals 15 residues. Trimming removed 2 bases at V and 0 bases at J, with 10 bases between. DNA of the CDR3: TGTGCCAGCAGTTACCAGGACATTACTAACTATGGCTACACCTTC. Encoded protein: CASSYQDITNYGYTF.

CDR3 region: CATMMTGASEAFF. CDR3 nucleotides: TGTGCCACCATGATGACAGGGGCATCTGAAGCTTTCTTT. The chain employs TRBV10-3 and TRBJ1-1, with 8 bases matching TRBD1. CDR1 is ENHRY and CDR2 is SYGVKD in the germline V gene. The CDR3 is made up of 13 amino acids. Trimming removed 10 bases from V and 6 bases from J; junction bases left unmatched: 10.

The J gene is TRBJ2-1, the V gene TRBV4-1; 13 nucleotides agree with TRBD2. The CDR3 consists of 17 residues. V shed 0 bases, J shed 7 bases, and the junction held 6 bases outside the gene matches. CDR1 and CDR2 (germline): MGHRA, YSYEKL. CDR3 nucleotide sequence: TGCGCCAGCAGCCAAGACCTAGGGACTAGCGGGACGAATGAGCAGTTCTTC. It yields the protein CASSQDLGTSGTNEQFF.

The V gene is TRBV5-6, the J gene TRBJ1-2, with 7 positions matching TRBD1. The CDR3 is made up of 15 amino acids. Germline lookup yields CDR1 SGHDT and CDR2 YYEEEE. J was trimmed by 5 bases and V by 3 bases; bases with no gene match: 10. The CDR3 protein is CASSYLTGTAYGYTF. The CDR3, as DNA: TGTGCCAGCAGCTACCTCACCGGGACAGCTTATGGCTACACCTTC.

The rearrangement links TRBV2 to TRBJ1-1; 7 bases map to TRBD1. Germline trimming cut 2 bases from V and 2 bases from J; bases unmatched to any gene: 2. Looked up from germline, CDR1 is SNHLY and CDR2 is FYNNEI. The CDR3 has 14 residues. The DNA of the CDR3 is TGTGCCAGCAGTGAAAGGGGGCAAAACACTGAAGCTTTCTTT. Its protein product is CASSERGQNTEAFF.

This chain joins TRBV9 and TRBJ1-2, with D possibly matching TRBD1 (5 bases). Germline CDR1 is SGDLS and CDR2 is YYNGEE. The CDR3 loop spans 16 amino acids. The V end was cut by 3 bases, the J end by 4 bases, with 19 bases between. CDR3 DNA sequence: TGTGCCAGCAGCGAGTGGGGGGATAGAGGGGTCTATGGCTACACCTTC. Protein: CASSEWGDRGVYGYTF.

This clone was seen only once. V and J are TRBV25-1 and TRBJ2-1; D is unclear. This CDR3 spans 15 amino acids. Germline assignment: CDR1 MGHDK and CDR2 SYGVNS. V lost 6 bases and J 5 bases, leaving 17 bases between the germline ends. DNA of the CDR3: TGTGCCAGCAGGCCCCACCTATCCCGGGACAATGAGCAGTTCTTC. Protein: CASRPHLSRDNEQFF.

The chain has TRBV25-1 and TRBJ1-1; D is perhaps TRBD1 (5 bases). Per the germline V gene, CDR1 is MGHDK and CDR2 is SYGVNS. The CDR3 has 14 residues. V gave up 0 bases and J gave up 5 bases, with 10 bases separating them. The CDR3 loop is CASSEYARATEAFF. The CDR3 DNA sequence: TGTGCCAGCAGTGAATATGCCAGGGCTACTGAAGCTTTCTTT.

The genes are TRBV29-1 and TRBJ2-7; tentative D call: TRBD1 (5 bases). CDR1 and CDR2 (germline): SQVTM, ANQGSEA. This CDR3 region has 14 residues. V lost 2 bases and J lost 0, with 11 bases in between. The CDR3 region has the DNA TGCAGCGTTGAAACAGGTCATAGCTCCTACGAGCAGTACTTC. It is translated as CSVETGHSSYEQYF.

The chain has TRBV4-2 and TRBJ1-1; D is unclear. V lost 3 bases and J 4 bases, leaving 18 bases between the germline ends. The CDR3 covers 16 residues. In germline, CDR1 is LGHNA, CDR2 YNFKEQ. The CDR3 DNA reads as TGTGCCAGCAGCCATGTATGGGGAGCCGCGGGCACTGAAGCTTTCTTT. Translated, it gives CASSHVWGAAGTEAFF.

The rearrangement links TRBV3-1 (or the pseudogene TRBV3-2) to TRBJ1-2, with 10 bases aligning to TRBD1. V shed 3 bases and J 7 bases; nucleotides not matched to a gene: 8. Germline V gene sequence: CDR1 LGHDT, CDR2 YNNKEL (reference sequence). This CDR3 is 15 amino acids long. The CDR3 reads CASSHLDRGAGGYTF. CDR3 DNA sequence: TGTGCCAGCAGCCACCTGGACAGGGGGGCCGGTGGCTACACCTTC.

V gene TRBV6-5 combines with J gene TRBJ1-2, with a tentative D call TRBD1 (6 bases). Deletions cut 6 bases from V and 4 bases from J, with 18 bases between. Germline-derived CDR1 and CDR2 are MNHEY and SVGAGI. CDR3 size: 15 residues. The CDR3 sequence: CASSPSPTGLYGYTF. Written as DNA, the CDR3 is TGTGCCAGCAGCCCATCCCCAACAGGGCTCTATGGCTACACCTTC.

This clone appeared a few times. V usage is TRBV7-8 and J usage is TRBJ2-1, with TRBD1 identical over 8 bases. The V and J ends lost 1 base and 7 bases, in that order; junction bases with no gene match: 18. The CDR3 is 19 amino acids. Germline V CDR1 and CDR2: SGHVS, FQNEAQ. This chain's CDR3 is CASSLVEARTGKVWNEQFF. The CDR3 DNA sequence: TGTGCCAGCAGCTTAGTAGAGGCCCGGACAGGGAAGGTCTGGAATGAGCAGTTCTTC.

CDR3 region: CASSAGRGLSYEQYF. The DNA of the CDR3 is TGTGCCAGTAGTGCGGGGCGGGGTCTCTCCTACGAGCAGTACTTC. The chain couples TRBV19 to TRBJ2-7; maybe TRBD2 (6 bases). Trimming took off 5 bases at V and 0 bases at J, with 14 bases between the two ends. This CDR3 has 15 residues. Germline CDR1 LNHDA, CDR2 SQIVND (reference sequence).

The V gene is TRBV5-6, the J gene TRBJ2-7; unclear D gene. This CDR3 is built from 14 residues. Germline CDR1 reads SGHDT; CDR2 reads YYEEEE. Trimming took off 4 bases at V and 0 bases at J, with 11 bases between the two ends. CDR3 amino acids: CASSHTTSSYEQYF. The CDR3 DNA reads as TGTGCCAGCAGCCATACCACGAGCTCCTACGAGCAGTACTTC.

The chain joins TRBV6-2 or TRBV6-3 to TRBJ1-3; D might be TRBD1 (5 bases). The length of the CDR3 is 15 residues. The V end lost 3 bases, the J end lost 0 bases, and 9 bases lay between the germline ends. The V gene's germline CDR1 is MNHEY and CDR2 SVGEGT. CDR3 in amino acids: CASSYGGSSGNTIYF. The CDR3 DNA follows: TGTGCCAGCAGTTATGGGGGGAGCTCTGGAAACACCATATATTTT.

In the case of this clone: This sample includes further DNA sequences coding for the same CDR3. The chain links TRBV28 to TRBJ1-2, with 9 nucleotides matching TRBD1. After removal of 3 bases from V and 4 bases from J, the junction contained 0 bases not matched to a gene. The CDR3 runs 13 residues. Germline-derived CDR1 and CDR2 are MDHEN and SYDVKM. DNA of the CDR3: TGTGCCAGCAGTTTGACAGGGGGCTATGGCTACACCTTC. Its translation: CASSLTGGYGYTF.